The rows below give T cell receptor beta chains drawn from one sample of a study of T-cell memory formation after mild COVID-19. TCRdb reprocessed the 5' RACE reads via MiXCR and lists one record per CDR3 protein. The sample has around 420,000 distinct CDR3 sequences, roughly 24% seen once. Material: PBMCs or a T cell subset sorted from them (not recorded which). All receptors come from an adult woman who had mild COVID-19 (a few samples of this study predate the infection). Cell type and time point are not known. Both conserved end residues are part of each CDR3. A D gene is named only where the DNA matches it firmly. Not every row has a clone size; where given, it reads once, few, many or a size class.

abundance: -; j_gene: TRBJ2-2; d_gene: -; v_gene: TRBV24-1; CDR3nt: TGTGCCACCAGTGATGGTGTGAGACTAGACAACACCGGGGAGCTGTTTTTT; CDR3aa: CATSDGVRLDNTGELFF
abundance: few; j_gene: TRBJ2-2; d_gene: -; v_gene: TRBV18; CDR3nt: TGTGCCAGCTCGCGGATGACAGGGAACACCGGGGAGCTGTTTTTT; CDR3aa: CASSRMTGNTGELFF
abundance: few; j_gene: TRBJ2-4; d_gene: -; v_gene: TRBV25-1; CDR3nt: TGTGCCAGCAGTCTCCAGGGAAACATTCAGTACTTC; CDR3aa: CASSLQGNIQYF
abundance: -; j_gene: TRBJ2-7; d_gene: -; v_gene: TRBV4-2; CDR3nt: TGTGCCAGCAGCCAAGATGAGCTGCAGTACTTC; CDR3aa: CASSQDELQYF
abundance: few; j_gene: TRBJ1-1; d_gene: TRBD1; v_gene: TRBV19; CDR3nt: TGTGCCAGTAATGGACAGGGTAACACTGAAGCTTTCTTT; CDR3aa: CASNGQGNTEAFF
abundance: -; j_gene: TRBJ1-3; d_gene: -; v_gene: TRBV4-2; CDR3nt: TGTGCCAGCAGCCAAGATGGCTCAAACTCTGGAAACACCATATATTTT; CDR3aa: CASSQDGSNSGNTIYF
abundance: -; j_gene: TRBJ1-2; d_gene: TRBD1; v_gene: TRBV15; CDR3nt: TGTGCCACCAGCAAGGGACAGTCGAACTATGGCTACACCTTC; CDR3aa: CATSKGQSNYGYTF
abundance: -; j_gene: TRBJ2-3; d_gene: -; v_gene: TRBV7-9; CDR3nt: TGTGCCAGCAGCCCACACCTTACAGGGTACCCGGCAGATACGCAGTATTTT; CDR3aa: CASSPHLTGYPADTQYF
abundance: -; j_gene: TRBJ2-1; d_gene: -; v_gene: TRBV5-1; CDR3nt: TGCGCCAGCAGCTCCACACTATCCTACAATGAGCAGTTCTTC; CDR3aa: CASSSTLSYNEQFF
abundance: few; j_gene: TRBJ2-5; d_gene: -; v_gene: TRBV7-9; CDR3nt: TGTGCCAGCAGCTCCCGACAGACCCAAGAGACCCAGTACTTC; CDR3aa: CASSSRQTQETQYF
abundance: -; j_gene: TRBJ1-4; d_gene: -; v_gene: TRBV6-1; CDR3nt: TGTGCCAGCAGTGATTTTTGGGGTCCTTCTGGTGAAAAACTGTTTTTT; CDR3aa: CASSDFWGPSGEKLFF
abundance: -; j_gene: TRBJ1-1; d_gene: TRBD1; v_gene: TRBV29-1; CDR3nt: TGCAGCGTTGGGACAGGGAACACTGAAGCTTTCTTT; CDR3aa: CSVGTGNTEAFF
abundance: -; j_gene: TRBJ1-5; d_gene: -; v_gene: TRBV4-3; CDR3nt: TGCGCCAGCAGCCAAGATACCTATAGCAATCAGCCCCAGCATTTT; CDR3aa: CASSQDTYSNQPQHF
abundance: few; j_gene: TRBJ2-5; d_gene: TRBD2; v_gene: TRBV7-9; CDR3nt: TGTGCCAGCACCTCGCCTACAGGACTAGCGGAAGAGACCCAGTACTTC; CDR3aa: CASTSPTGLAEETQYF
abundance: few; j_gene: TRBJ1-4; d_gene: TRBD1; v_gene: TRBV6-5; CDR3nt: TGTGCCAGCAGTTACACAGGGGGAAATGAAAAACTGTTTTTT; CDR3aa: CASSYTGGNEKLFF
abundance: -; j_gene: TRBJ2-2; d_gene: -; v_gene: TRBV14; CDR3nt: TGTGCCAGCAGCCAAAGGACAGCCGGGGAGCTGTTTTTT; CDR3aa: CASSQRTAGELFF
abundance: few; j_gene: TRBJ2-2; d_gene: TRBD1; v_gene: TRBV12-3/TRBV12-4; CDR3nt: TGTGCCAGCAGTTTCCGGACAGGGGCGAATAAGAACACCGGGGAGCTGTTTTTT; CDR3aa: CASSFRTGANKNTGELFF
abundance: -; j_gene: TRBJ2-7; d_gene: -; v_gene: TRBV7-9; CDR3nt: TGTGCCAGCAGCTCGGAGGGACTCAGCCTCTACGAGCAGTACTTC; CDR3aa: CASSSEGLSLYEQYF
abundance: few; j_gene: TRBJ2-3; d_gene: TRBD2; v_gene: TRBV3-1; CDR3nt: TGTGCCAGCAGCCAAACTACTAGCGGGGATACGCAGTATTTT; CDR3aa: CASSQTTSGDTQYF
abundance: -; j_gene: TRBJ2-5; d_gene: -; v_gene: TRBV7-8; CDR3nt: TGTGCCAGCAGCCTCCGACAGGTCCCCCGTGAGACCCAGTACTTC; CDR3aa: CASSLRQVPRETQYF
abundance: -; j_gene: TRBJ2-5; d_gene: TRBD2; v_gene: TRBV7-6; CDR3nt: TGTGCCAGCAGCTCGGAGTCAGCGGGGCCGATCCAGCACTTC; CDR3aa: CASSSESAGPIQHF
abundance: many; j_gene: TRBJ2-1; d_gene: -; v_gene: TRBV4-2; CDR3nt: TGTGCCAGCAGCCACTGGGGGAATGAGCAGTTCTTC; CDR3aa: CASSHWGNEQFF
abundance: many; j_gene: TRBJ2-3; d_gene: -; v_gene: TRBV5-1; CDR3nt: TGCGCCAGCAGCCCCAGAGGGACCCTCTTCACAGATACGCAGTATTTT; CDR3aa: CASSPRGTLFTDTQYF
abundance: -; j_gene: TRBJ1-3; d_gene: -; v_gene: TRBV5-1; CDR3nt: TGCGCCAGCAGCTTGGCACAGGGAAACACCATATATTTT; CDR3aa: CASSLAQGNTIYF
abundance: few; j_gene: TRBJ2-2; d_gene: TRBD2; v_gene: TRBV7-2; CDR3nt: TGTGCCAGCAGCCCAGAGGGGGGACTAGCGATTCCTCGAACCACCGGGGAGCTGTTTTTT; CDR3aa: CASSPEGGLAIPRTTGELFF
abundance: -; j_gene: TRBJ2-5; d_gene: -; v_gene: TRBV5-1; CDR3nt: TGCGCCAGCAGCTTGGCCCAGGGTGGAGGAAGGGAGACCCAGTACTTC; CDR3aa: CASSLAQGGGRETQYF
abundance: many; j_gene: TRBJ1-1; d_gene: -; v_gene: TRBV20-1; CDR3nt: TGCAGTGCTGCCCCGGGGGCGGGGAACACTGAAGCTTTCTTT; CDR3aa: CSAAPGAGNTEAFF
abundance: -; j_gene: TRBJ2-5; d_gene: TRBD1; v_gene: TRBV20-1; CDR3nt: TGCAGTGAGACAGGGGGCTTGGAGACCCAGTACTTC; CDR3aa: CSETGGLETQYF
abundance: -; j_gene: TRBJ1-2; d_gene: TRBD1; v_gene: TRBV20-1; CDR3nt: TGCAGTGCTTCGGACAGGGGGCGACGAGAAGGCTACACCTTC; CDR3aa: CSASDRGRREGYTF
abundance: -; j_gene: TRBJ2-7; d_gene: TRBD2; v_gene: TRBV20-1; CDR3nt: TGCAGTGCTTACGACAGTATAGCGGGAGTAGGCGAGCAGTACTTC; CDR3aa: CSAYDSIAGVGEQYF
abundance: few; j_gene: TRBJ1-2; d_gene: TRBD1; v_gene: TRBV30; CDR3nt: TGTGCCTGGAGTTCAGACAGGGTTTTAAACTATGGCTACACCTTC; CDR3aa: CAWSSDRVLNYGYTF
abundance: -; j_gene: TRBJ2-5; d_gene: -; v_gene: TRBV9; CDR3nt: TGTGCCAGCAGCGAGGCGGGGACCTCCGGGGAGACCCAGTACTTC; CDR3aa: CASSEAGTSGETQYF
abundance: -; j_gene: TRBJ1-1; d_gene: TRBD1; v_gene: TRBV15; CDR3nt: TGTGCCACCAGCAGAGATCCTCCAGGGGGAGCTGAAGCTTTCTTT; CDR3aa: CATSRDPPGGAEAFF
abundance: once; j_gene: TRBJ2-7; d_gene: -; v_gene: TRBV12-3/TRBV12-4; CDR3nt: TGTGCCAGCAGTTGGGCAGGGGCCTACGAGCAGTACTTC; CDR3aa: CASSWAGAYEQYF
abundance: many; j_gene: TRBJ1-1; d_gene: -; v_gene: TRBV11-2; CDR3nt: TGTGCCAGCAGCTTTTCGGAGAACACTGAAGCTTTCTTT; CDR3aa: CASSFSENTEAFF
abundance: -; j_gene: TRBJ2-6; d_gene: -; v_gene: TRBV5-6; CDR3nt: TGTGCCAGCAGTTGGAAGGCTGGGGCCAACGTCCTGACTTTC; CDR3aa: CASSWKAGANVLTF
abundance: few; j_gene: TRBJ2-1; d_gene: -; v_gene: TRBV7-9; CDR3nt: TGTGCCAGCAGCTTTCCCGGTAATGAGCAGTTCTTC; CDR3aa: CASSFPGNEQFF
abundance: few; j_gene: TRBJ2-5; d_gene: TRBD2; v_gene: TRBV3-1; CDR3nt: TGTGCCAGCAGCCCCGGGAGGGGCAGGCGCACGGAGACCCAGTACTTC; CDR3aa: CASSPGRGRRTETQYF
abundance: few; j_gene: TRBJ1-2; d_gene: -; v_gene: TRBV12-3/TRBV12-4; CDR3nt: TGTGCCAGCAGTTTCCAACCGAGCGTGGGCTACACCTTC; CDR3aa: CASSFQPSVGYTF
abundance: few; j_gene: TRBJ2-7; d_gene: -; v_gene: TRBV7-9; CDR3nt: TGTGCCAGCAGCTTAAGTGTAGGATATACCTACGAGCAGTACTTC; CDR3aa: CASSLSVGYTYEQYF
abundance: -; j_gene: TRBJ2-5; d_gene: -; v_gene: TRBV6-6; CDR3nt: TGTGCCAGCAGTTACGCCACGGAGACCCAGTACTTC; CDR3aa: CASSYATETQYF
abundance: -; j_gene: TRBJ2-1; d_gene: -; v_gene: TRBV3-1; CDR3nt: TGTGCCAGCAGCCAGCGGGATGAGCAGTTCTTC; CDR3aa: CASSQRDEQFF
abundance: few; j_gene: TRBJ2-7; d_gene: TRBD1; v_gene: TRBV15; CDR3nt: TGTGCCACCAGCCTTGACAGGGCTCTCTCCTACGAGCAGTACTTC; CDR3aa: CATSLDRALSYEQYF
abundance: once; j_gene: TRBJ2-5; d_gene: -; v_gene: TRBV15; CDR3nt: TGTGCCACCAGCAACCGGGCCCAGGAGACCCAGTACTTC; CDR3aa: CATSNRAQETQYF
abundance: -; j_gene: TRBJ2-3; d_gene: -; v_gene: TRBV7-3; CDR3nt: TGTGCCAGCAGCCCCGGGGTGGTGATAAACACAGATACGCAGTATTTT; CDR3aa: CASSPGVVINTDTQYF
abundance: -; j_gene: TRBJ1-5; d_gene: -; v_gene: TRBV3-1; CDR3nt: TGTGCCAGCAGCCAAGGGGGGTTTCAGCCCCAGCATTTT; CDR3aa: CASSQGGFQPQHF
abundance: -; j_gene: TRBJ2-1; d_gene: -; v_gene: TRBV2; CDR3nt: TGTGCCATCCCCGATGCCCCTGGGGAGAGCTCCTACAATGAGCAGTTCTTC; CDR3aa: CAIPDAPGESSYNEQFF